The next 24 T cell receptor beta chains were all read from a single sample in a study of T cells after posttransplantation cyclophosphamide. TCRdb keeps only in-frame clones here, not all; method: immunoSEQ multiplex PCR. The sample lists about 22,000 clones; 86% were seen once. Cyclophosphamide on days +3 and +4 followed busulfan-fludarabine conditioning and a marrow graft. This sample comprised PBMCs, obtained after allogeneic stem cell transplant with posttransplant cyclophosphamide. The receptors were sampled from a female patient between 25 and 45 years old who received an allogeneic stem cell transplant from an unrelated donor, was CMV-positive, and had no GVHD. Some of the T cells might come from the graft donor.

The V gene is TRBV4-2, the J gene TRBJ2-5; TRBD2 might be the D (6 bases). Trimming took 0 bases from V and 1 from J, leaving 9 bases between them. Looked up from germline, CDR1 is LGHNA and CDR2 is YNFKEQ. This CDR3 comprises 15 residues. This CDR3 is CASSQDGGIQETQYF. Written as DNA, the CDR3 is TGTGCCAGCAGCCAAGATGGGGGGATCCAAGAGACCCAGTACTTC.

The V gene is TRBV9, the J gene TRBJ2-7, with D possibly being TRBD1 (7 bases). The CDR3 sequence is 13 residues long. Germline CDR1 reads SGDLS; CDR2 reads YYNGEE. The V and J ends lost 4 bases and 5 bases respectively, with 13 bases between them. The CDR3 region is CASSLSRGDEQYF. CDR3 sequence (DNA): TGTGCCAGCAGCTTAAGCAGGGGGGACGAGCAGTACTTC.

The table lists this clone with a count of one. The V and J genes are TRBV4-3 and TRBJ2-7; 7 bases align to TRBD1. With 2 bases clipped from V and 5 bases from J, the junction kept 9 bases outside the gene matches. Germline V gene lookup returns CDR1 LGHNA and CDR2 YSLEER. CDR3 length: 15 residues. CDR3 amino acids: CASSQWDSLGDEQYF. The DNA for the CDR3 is TGCGCCAGCAGCCAATGGGACAGCCTGGGGGACGAGCAGTACTTC.

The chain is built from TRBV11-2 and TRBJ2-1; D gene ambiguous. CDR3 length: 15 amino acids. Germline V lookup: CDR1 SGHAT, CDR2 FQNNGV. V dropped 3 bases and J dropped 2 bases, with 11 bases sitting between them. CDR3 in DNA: TGTGCCAGCAGCTTCGGTCCCAAGACCTACAATGAGCAGTTCTTC. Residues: CASSFGPKTYNEQFF.

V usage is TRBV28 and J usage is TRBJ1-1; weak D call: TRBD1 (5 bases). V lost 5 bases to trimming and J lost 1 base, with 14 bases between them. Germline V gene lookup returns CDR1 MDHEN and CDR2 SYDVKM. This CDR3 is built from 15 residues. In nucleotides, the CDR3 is TGTGCCAGCAGTCCTATTGGGCAGGGGAACACTGAAGCTTTCTTT. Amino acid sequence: CASSPIGQGNTEAFF.

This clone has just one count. The CDR3 here is CASIEPGTGSSEQYF. The DNA of the CDR3 is TGTGCCAGCATCGAGCCCGGGACAGGGAGTAGCGAGCAGTACTTC. V and J are TRBV6-1 and TRBJ2-7; TRBD1 matches at 9 bases. V shed 7 bases, J shed 6 bases, and the junction held 13 bases outside the gene matches. This CDR3 has 15 residues. Germline lookup yields CDR1 MNHNS and CDR2 SASEGT.

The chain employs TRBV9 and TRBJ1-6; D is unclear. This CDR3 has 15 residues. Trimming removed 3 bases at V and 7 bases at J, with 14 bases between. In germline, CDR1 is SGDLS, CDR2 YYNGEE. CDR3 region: CASSAAGRGNSPLHF. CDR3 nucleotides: TGTGCCAGCAGCGCCGCGGGGAGAGGAAATTCACCCCTCCACTTT.

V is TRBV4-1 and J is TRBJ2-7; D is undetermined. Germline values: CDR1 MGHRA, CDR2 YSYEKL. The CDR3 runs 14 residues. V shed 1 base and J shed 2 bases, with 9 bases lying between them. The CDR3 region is CASSQGQATYEQYF. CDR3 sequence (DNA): TGCGCCAGCAGCCAAGGCCAGGCTACCTACGAGCAGTACTTC.

CDR3 loop: CASRRTSGAYEQYF. The CDR3 region has the DNA TGCGCCAGCAGGAGGACTAGCGGGGCCTACGAGCAGTACTTC. V and J are TRBV5-1 and TRBJ2-5; TRBD2 agrees at 12 bases. The J call may be wrong; the DNA end is better matched by TRBJ2-7. The CDR3 has 14 amino acids. Looked up from germline, CDR1 is SGHRS and CDR2 is YFSETQ.

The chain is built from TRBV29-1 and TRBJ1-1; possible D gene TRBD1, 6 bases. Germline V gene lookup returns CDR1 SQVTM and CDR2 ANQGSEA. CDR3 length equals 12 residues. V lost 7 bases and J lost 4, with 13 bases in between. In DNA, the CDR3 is TGCAGCGGGGAACAGGGTGGCACTGAAGCTTTCTTT. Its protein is CSGEQGGTEAFF.

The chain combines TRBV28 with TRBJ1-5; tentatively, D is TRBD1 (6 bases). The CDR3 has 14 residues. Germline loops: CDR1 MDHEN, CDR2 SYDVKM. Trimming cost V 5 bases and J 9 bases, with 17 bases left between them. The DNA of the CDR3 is TGTGCCAGCAGTACTGACAGGCTTGTTGGGCCCCAGCATTTT. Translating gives CASSTDRLVGPQHF. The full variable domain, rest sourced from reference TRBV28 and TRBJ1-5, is DVKVTQSSRYLVKRTGEKVFLECVQDMDHENMFWYRQDPGLGLRLIYFSYDVKMKEKGDIPEGYSVSREKKERFSLILESASTNQTSMYLCASSTDRLVGPQHFGDGTRLSIL.

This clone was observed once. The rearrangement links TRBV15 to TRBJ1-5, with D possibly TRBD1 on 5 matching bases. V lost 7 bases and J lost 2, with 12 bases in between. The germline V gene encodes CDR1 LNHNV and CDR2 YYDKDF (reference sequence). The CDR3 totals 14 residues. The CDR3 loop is CATMQGWGNQPQHF. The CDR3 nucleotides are TGTGCCACCATGCAGGGTTGGGGCAATCAGCCCCAGCATTTT.

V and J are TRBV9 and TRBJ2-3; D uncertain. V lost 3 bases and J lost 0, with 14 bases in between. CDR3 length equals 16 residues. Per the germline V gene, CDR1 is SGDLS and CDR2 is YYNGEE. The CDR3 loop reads CASSEVSTSSTDTQYF. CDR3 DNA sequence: TGTGCCAGCAGCGAAGTGTCTACTTCTAGCACAGATACGCAGTATTTT.

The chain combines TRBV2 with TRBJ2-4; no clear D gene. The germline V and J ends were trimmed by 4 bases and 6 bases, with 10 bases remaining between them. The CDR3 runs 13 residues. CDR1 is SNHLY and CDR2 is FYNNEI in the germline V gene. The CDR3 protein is CASSANTANIQYF. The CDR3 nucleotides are TGTGCCAGCAGTGCAAATACAGCAAACATTCAGTACTTC. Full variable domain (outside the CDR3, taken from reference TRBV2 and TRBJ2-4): EPEVTQTPSHQVTQMGQEVILRCVPISNHLYFYWYRQILGQKVEFLVSFYNNEISEKSEIFDDQFSVERPDGSNFTLKIRSTKLEDSAMYFCASSANTANIQYFGAGTRLSVL.

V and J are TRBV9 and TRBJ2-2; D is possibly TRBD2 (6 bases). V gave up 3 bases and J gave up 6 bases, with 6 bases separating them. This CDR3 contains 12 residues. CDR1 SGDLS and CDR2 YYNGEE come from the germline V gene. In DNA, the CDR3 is TGTGCCAGCAGCGGACTAGCCGGGGAGCTGTTTTTT. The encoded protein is CASSGLAGELFF.

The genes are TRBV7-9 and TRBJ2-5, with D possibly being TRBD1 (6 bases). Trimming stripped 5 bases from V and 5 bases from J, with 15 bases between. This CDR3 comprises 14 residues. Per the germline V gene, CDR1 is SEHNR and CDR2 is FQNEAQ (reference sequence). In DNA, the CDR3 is TGTGCCAGCAGCCACTATGGGGGCTTGGAGACCCAGTACTTC. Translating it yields CASSHYGGLETQYF. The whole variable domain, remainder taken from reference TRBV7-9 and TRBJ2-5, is DTGVSQNPRHKITKRGQNVTFRCDPISEHNRLYWYRQTLGQGPEFLTYFQNEAQLEKSRLLSDRFSAERPKGSFSTLEIQRTEQGDSAMYLCASSHYGGLETQYFGPGTRLLVL.

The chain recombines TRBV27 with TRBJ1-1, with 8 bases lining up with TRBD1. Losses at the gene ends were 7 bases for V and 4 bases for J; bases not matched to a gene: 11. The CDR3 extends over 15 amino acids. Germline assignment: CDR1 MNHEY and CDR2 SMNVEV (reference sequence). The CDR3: CASTFRQGMSTEAFF. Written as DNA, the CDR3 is TGTGCCAGCACCTTCAGACAGGGGATGAGCACTGAAGCTTTCTTT.

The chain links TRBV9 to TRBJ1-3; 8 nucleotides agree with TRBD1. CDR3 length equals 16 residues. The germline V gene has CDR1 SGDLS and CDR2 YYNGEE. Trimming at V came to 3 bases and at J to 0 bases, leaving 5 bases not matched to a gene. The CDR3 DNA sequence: TGTGCCAGCAGCGGGGGGACAGGACTCTCTGGAAACACCATATATTTT. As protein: CASSGGTGLSGNTIYF.

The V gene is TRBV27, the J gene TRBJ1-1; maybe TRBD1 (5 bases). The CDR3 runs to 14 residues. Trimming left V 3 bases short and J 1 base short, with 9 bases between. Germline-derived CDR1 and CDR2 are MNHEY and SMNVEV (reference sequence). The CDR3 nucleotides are TGTGCCAGCAGTTTTGGGGCGTCGAACACTGAAGCTTTCTTT. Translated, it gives CASSFGASNTEAFF.

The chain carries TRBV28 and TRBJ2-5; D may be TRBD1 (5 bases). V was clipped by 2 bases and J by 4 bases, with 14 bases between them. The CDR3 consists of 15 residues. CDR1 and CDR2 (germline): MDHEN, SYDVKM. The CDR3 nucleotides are TGTGCCAGCAGTTTAAAGGACCCCAGGGCAGAGACCCAGTACTTC. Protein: CASSLKDPRAETQYF.

For the CDR3, the DNA is TGTGCCAGCAGTTTAAGAGAGCGGGGGGCGAGCGCAGATACGCAGTATTTT. It encodes CASSLRERGASADTQYF. The V gene is TRBV27, the J gene TRBJ2-3; 9 bases are a match to TRBD2. The CDR3 length is 17 residues. J lost 4 bases, V lost 2 bases, and 10 bases had no gene match. From germline, CDR1 is MNHEY and CDR2 SMNVEV (reference sequence).

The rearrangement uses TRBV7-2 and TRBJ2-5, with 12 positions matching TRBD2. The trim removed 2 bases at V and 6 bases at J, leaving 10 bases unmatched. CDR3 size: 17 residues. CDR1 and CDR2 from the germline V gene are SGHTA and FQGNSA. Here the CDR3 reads CASSLPLLAGGGKTQYF. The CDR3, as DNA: TGTGCCAGCAGCTTACCTCTACTAGCGGGGGGCGGGAAGACCCAGTACTTC.

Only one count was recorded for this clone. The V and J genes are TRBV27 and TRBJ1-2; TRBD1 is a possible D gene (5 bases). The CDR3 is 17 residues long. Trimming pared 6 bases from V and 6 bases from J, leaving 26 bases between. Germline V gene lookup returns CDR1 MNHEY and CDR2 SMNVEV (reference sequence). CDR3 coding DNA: TGTGCCAGCAGCCCATATGGCCCCCAGGGATGGCCAGATGGCTACACCTTC. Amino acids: CASSPYGPQGWPDGYTF.

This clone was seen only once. The CDR3 nucleotides are TGTGCCAGTATACCCACCGGACAGGGGGTGACTGGCTACACCTTC. Translated: CASIPTGQGVTGYTF. V usage is TRBV19 and J usage is TRBJ1-2; 10 bases align to TRBD1. In germline, CDR1 is LNHDA, CDR2 SQIVND (reference sequence). CDR3 length: 15 residues. With V trimmed by 7 bases and J by 7 bases, 12 bases remained unmatched.